These 16 T cell receptor beta chains were sequenced from one sample in a study of HIV-infected patients and healthy controls (dated 2014 in TCRdb). The library was made by 5' RACE. The sample was run on an Illumina MiSeq. Using fastp trimming at Q25 and MiXCR clonotype assembly, TCRdb reanalyzed the public sequencing data and kept in-frame beta chains. When rows share a CDR3 protein, they turn into one entry using the most common DNA and genes. The sample table holds tens of thousands of distinct CDR3 sequences, of which roughly a sixth were seen once. The ten largest clonotypes hold approximately 6% of the sample. Specimen: CD4+ T cells from blood. The receptor set was obtained from a human donor in good health.

This clonotype was counted ten times or more. The chain is built from TRBV7-2 and TRBJ2-5; the D gene is possibly TRBD2 (5 bases). From germline, CDR1 is SGHTA and CDR2 FQGNSA. V was clipped by 5 bases and J by 1 base, with 17 bases between them. This CDR3 comprises 16 residues. The CDR3 nucleotides read TGTGCCAGCAGCCCAGGACTCCTGACCCCCCAAGAGACCCAGTACTTC. It is translated as CASSPGLLTPQETQYF.

In this sample, this clonotype turned up a few times. The chain employs TRBV5-4 and TRBJ2-1; 8 bases align to TRBD1. Trimming removed 2 bases from V and 12 bases from J; junction bases left unmatched: 10. Germline CDR1 SGHNT, CDR2 YYREEE (reference sequence). This CDR3 has 14 amino acids. DNA for the CDR3: TGTGCCAGCAGCTTTCCGGGACAGGACCTAGGGCAGTTCTTC. Protein: CASSFPGQDLGQFF.

The sample holds a few counts of this clonotype. This CDR3 reads CASSWVGTGGLETQYF. CDR3 DNA sequence: TGTGCCAGCAGTTGGGTCGGGACAGGGGGCTTGGAGACCCAGTACTTC. The gene calls are TRBV28 and TRBJ2-5, with 12 bases aligning to TRBD1. The length of the CDR3 is 16 residues. The ends lost 4 bases at V and 5 bases at J; junction bases unmatched: 8. From germline, CDR1 is MDHEN and CDR2 SYDVKM.

The chain has TRBV19 and TRBJ2-6; D remains unclear. The CDR3 contains 14 residues. The germline V and J ends were trimmed by 5 bases and 4 bases, with 9 bases remaining between them. Germline V gene lookup returns CDR1 LNHDA and CDR2 SQIVND (reference sequence). This CDR3 is CASSAASGANVLTF. The CDR3 bases are TGTGCCAGTAGTGCCGCTTCGGGGGCCAACGTCCTGACTTTC.

V gene TRBV6-6 combines with J gene TRBJ2-5; D perhaps matches TRBD1 (6 bases). The V end was cut by 1 base, the J end by 5 bases, with 8 bases between. Germline-derived CDR1 and CDR2 are MNHNY and SVGAGI (reference sequence). The CDR3 consists of 13 residues. CDR3: CASSYWQGETQYF. CDR3 nucleotide sequence: TGTGCCAGCAGTTACTGGCAGGGGGAGACCCAGTACTTC.

This clonotype was seen many times. This chain links TRBV7-8 with TRBJ1-1; D not resolved. Trimming removed 0 bases from V and 6 bases from J, with 14 bases in between. Looked up from germline, CDR1 is SGHVS and CDR2 is FQNEAQ. The CDR3 is made up of 15 amino acids. CDR3 protein: CASSLALGVNAEAFF. CDR3 sequence (DNA): TGTGCCAGCAGCTTAGCGCTCGGAGTAAACGCTGAAGCTTTCTTT.

V and J are TRBV5-5 and TRBJ2-2; D is possibly TRBD1 (6 bases). The CDR3 loop spans 15 amino acids. Germline CDR1 reads SGHKS; CDR2 reads YYEKEE (reference sequence). V was trimmed by 1 base and J by 5 bases, leaving 12 bases between them. Here the CDR3 DNA reads TGTGCCAGCAGCTTGAGGACAGAACTTACCGGGGAGCTGTTTTTT. It encodes CASSLRTELTGELFF.

The chain has TRBV20-1 and TRBJ2-1; TRBD2 is a possible D gene (5 bases). Trimming removed 8 bases from V and 4 bases from J, with 15 bases in between. CDR1 is DFQATT, CDR2 SNEGSKA, per germline (reference sequence). The length of the CDR3 is 13 residues. CDR3 DNA: TGCAGTCTACCGGGCGGGCTATACAATGAGCAGTTCTTC. Translating it yields CSLPGGLYNEQFF.

The gene calls are TRBV20-1 and TRBJ2-1; 11 positions agree with TRBD2. V lost 4 bases and J lost 5; bases outside the gene matches: 1. CDR1 is DFQATT and CDR2 is SNEGSKA in the germline V gene (reference sequence). The CDR3 consists of 13 residues. The CDR3 DNA sequence: TGCAGTGCTACGGGACTAGCGGACAATGAGCAGTTCTTC. Translation: CSATGLADNEQFF.

This clonotype was detected only a few times. The chain uses TRBV20-1 and TRBJ2-1; D possibly corresponds to TRBD1 (5 bases). The CDR3 extends over 14 amino acids. Trimming removed 3 bases at V and 5 bases at J, with 14 bases between. Germline CDR1 DFQATT, CDR2 SNEGSKA (reference sequence). This CDR3 is CSARFRQSNNEQFF. Here the CDR3 DNA reads TGCAGTGCTAGGTTCCGACAGAGCAACAATGAGCAGTTCTTC.

Only a few counts were recorded for this clonotype. The chain employs TRBV19 and TRBJ2-2; D gene uncertain. CDR1 is LNHDA, CDR2 SQIVND, per germline (reference sequence). With 3 bases removed from V and 4 bases from J, the gap between germline ends came to 6 bases. CDR3 size: 13 residues. Here the CDR3 DNA reads TGTGCCAGTAGTATGGTGGGCACCGGGGAGCTGTTTTTT. Its protein product is CASSMVGTGELFF.

In this sample, this clonotype turned up a few times. The rearrangement joins TRBV7-2 to TRBJ2-5; 7 nucleotides align to TRBD1. The germline CDR1 and CDR2 sequences are SGHTA and FQGNSA. There are 14 residues in the CDR3. After removal of 6 bases from V and 1 base from J, the junction contained 5 bases not matched to a gene. The DNA for the CDR3 is TGTGCCAGCAGAACCGACAGGGCCCAAGAGACCCAGTACTTC. It is translated as CASRTDRAQETQYF. Filled out from reference TRBV7-2 and TRBJ2-5, the complete variable domain reads GAGVSQSPSNKVTEKGKDVELRCDPISGHTALYWYRQSLGQGLEFLIYFQGNSAPDKSGLPSDRFSAERTGGSVSTLTIQRTQQEDSAVYLCASRTDRAQETQYFGPGTRLLVL.

The chain combines TRBV7-8 with TRBJ2-2; unclear D gene. Trimming took off 2 bases at V and 5 bases at J, with 9 bases between the two ends. Looked up from germline, CDR1 is SGHVS and CDR2 is FQNEAQ. The CDR3 has 14 residues. CDR3 DNA: TGTGCCAGCAGCTTAAGGGTGCCGACCGGGGAGCTGTTTTTT. Translated, it gives CASSLRVPTGELFF.

The V call is TRBV5-6, the J call TRBJ1-5; 10 bases align to TRBD1. The CDR3 spans 20 residues. The germline V gene has CDR1 SGHDT and CDR2 YYEEEE. The V gene end was trimmed by 4 bases and the J gene end by 3 bases; junction bases not matched to a gene: 19. The CDR3 is CASSARDRGSVLGANQPQHF. The DNA of the CDR3 is TGTGCCAGCAGCGCCCGGGACAGGGGATCGGTACTTGGAGCCAATCAGCCCCAGCATTTT. Drawing the rest from reference TRBV5-6 and TRBJ1-5, the complete variable domain is DAGVTQSPTHLIKTRGQQVTLRCSPKSGHDTVSWYQQALGQGPQFIFQYYEEEERQRGNFPDRFSGHQFPNYSSELNVNALLLGDSALYLCASSARDRGSVLGANQPQHFGDGTRLSIL.

In this sample, this clonotype turned up a few times. The CDR3, as DNA: TGTGCCAGCAGGGAAACTAGCGGGGGGCCTTTAGGAACGCAGTATTTT. It translates to CASRETSGGPLGTQYF. The V gene is TRBV28, the J gene TRBJ2-3; 12 bases align to TRBD2. Germline loops: CDR1 MDHEN, CDR2 SYDVKM. The CDR3 is 16 amino acids. J lost 9 bases, V lost 6 bases, and 13 bases had no gene match.

In this sample, this clonotype turned up a few times. The gene calls are TRBV6-2 or TRBV6-3 and TRBJ2-7; 13 bases match TRBD2. Trimming removed 2 bases from V and 6 bases from J; junction bases left unmatched: 13. The CDR3 runs 18 residues. Germline V CDR1 and CDR2: MNHEY, SVGEGT. Written as DNA, the CDR3 is TGTGCCAGCAGTTACCCGGGGACTAGCGGGGACCGGACCTCCGAGCAGTACTTC. This gives the protein CASSYPGTSGDRTSEQYF.